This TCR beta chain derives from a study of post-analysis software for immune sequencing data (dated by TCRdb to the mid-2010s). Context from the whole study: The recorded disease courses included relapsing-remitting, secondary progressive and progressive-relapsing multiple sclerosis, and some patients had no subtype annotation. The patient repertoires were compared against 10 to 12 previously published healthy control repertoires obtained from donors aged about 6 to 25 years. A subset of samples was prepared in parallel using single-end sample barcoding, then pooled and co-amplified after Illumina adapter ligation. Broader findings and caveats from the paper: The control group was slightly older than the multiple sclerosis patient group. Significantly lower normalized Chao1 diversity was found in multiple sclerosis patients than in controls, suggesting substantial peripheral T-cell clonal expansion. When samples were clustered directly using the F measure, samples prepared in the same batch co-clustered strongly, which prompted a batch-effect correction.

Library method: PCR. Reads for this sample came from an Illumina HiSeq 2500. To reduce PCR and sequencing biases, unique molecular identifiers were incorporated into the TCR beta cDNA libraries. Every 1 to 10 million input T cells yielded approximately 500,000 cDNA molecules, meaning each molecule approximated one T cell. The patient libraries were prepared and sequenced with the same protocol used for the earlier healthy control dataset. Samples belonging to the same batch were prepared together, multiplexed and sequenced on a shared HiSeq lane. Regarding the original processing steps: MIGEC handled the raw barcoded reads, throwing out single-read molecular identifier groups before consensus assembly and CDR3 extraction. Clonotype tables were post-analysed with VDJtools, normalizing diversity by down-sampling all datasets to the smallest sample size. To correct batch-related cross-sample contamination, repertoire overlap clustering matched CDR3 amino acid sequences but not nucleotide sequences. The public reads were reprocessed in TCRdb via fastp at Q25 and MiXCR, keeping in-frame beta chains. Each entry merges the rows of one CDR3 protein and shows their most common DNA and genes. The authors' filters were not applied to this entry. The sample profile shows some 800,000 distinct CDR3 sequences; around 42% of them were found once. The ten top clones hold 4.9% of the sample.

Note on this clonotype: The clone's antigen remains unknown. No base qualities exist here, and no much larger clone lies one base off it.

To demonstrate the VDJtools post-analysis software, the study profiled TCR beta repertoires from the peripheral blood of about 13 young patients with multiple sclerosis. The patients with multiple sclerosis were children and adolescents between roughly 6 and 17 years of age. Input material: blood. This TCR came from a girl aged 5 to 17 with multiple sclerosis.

The nucleotides read TGTGCCACCAGCAGTGGGCGAGCGGGAGGGCCCGGAGATACGCAGTATTTT. It translates to CATSSGRAGGPGDTQYF. This receptor chain uses TRBV15 and TRBJ2-3; a stretch of 10 junction bases matches TRBD2. V trim: 3 bases; J trim: 5 bases; unmatched bases: 11. The CDR3 measures 17 amino acids from cysteine to phenylalanine. Only the CDR3 portion is preserved as DNA: 51 bases, with reading frame beginning at the first base. As encoded in the germline V gene (reference sequence), CDR1 is LNHNV while CDR2 is YYDKDF.